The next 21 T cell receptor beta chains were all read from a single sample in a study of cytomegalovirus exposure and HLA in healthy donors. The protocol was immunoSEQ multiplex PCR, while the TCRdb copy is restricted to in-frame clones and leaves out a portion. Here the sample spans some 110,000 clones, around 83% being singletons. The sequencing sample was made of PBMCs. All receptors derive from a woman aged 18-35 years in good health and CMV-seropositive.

CDR3 sequence reads: CASSPRLAGMQFRETQYF. The CDR3 coding sequence is TGTGCCAGCAGTCCCAGACTAGCGGGGATGCAGTTTAGAGAGACCCAGTACTTC. The chain employs TRBV27 and TRBJ2-5; 11 bases are a match to TRBD2. Losses at the gene ends were 5 bases for V and 4 bases for J; bases not matched to a gene: 15. The CDR3 is 18 amino acids. Germline CDR1 is MNHEY and CDR2 is SMNVEV (reference sequence).

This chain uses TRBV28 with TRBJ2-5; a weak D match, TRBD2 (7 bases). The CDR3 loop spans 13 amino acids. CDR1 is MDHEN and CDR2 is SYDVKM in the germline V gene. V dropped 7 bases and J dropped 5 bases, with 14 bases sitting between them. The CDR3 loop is CASINGGRETQYF. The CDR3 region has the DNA TGTGCCAGCATTAACGGGGGGCGGGAGACCCAGTACTTC.

This CDR3 reads CASSIPTGGSDEKLFF. CDR3 bases: TGTGCCAGTAGTATACCCACAGGGGGCTCGGATGAAAAACTGTTTTTT. This rearrangement joins TRBV19 to TRBJ1-4; 9 bases align to TRBD1. Germline trimming cut 2 bases from V and 6 bases from J; bases unmatched to any gene: 7. Germline V gives CDR1 LNHDA, CDR2 SQIVND (reference sequence). The CDR3 length is 16 residues.

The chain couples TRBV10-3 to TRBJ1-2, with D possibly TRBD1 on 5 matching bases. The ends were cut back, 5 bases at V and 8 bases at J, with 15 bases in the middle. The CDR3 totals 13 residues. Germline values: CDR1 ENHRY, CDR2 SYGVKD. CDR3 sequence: CAISWDGGKGYTF. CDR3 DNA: TGTGCCATCAGTTGGGACGGGGGAAAGGGCTACACCTTC.

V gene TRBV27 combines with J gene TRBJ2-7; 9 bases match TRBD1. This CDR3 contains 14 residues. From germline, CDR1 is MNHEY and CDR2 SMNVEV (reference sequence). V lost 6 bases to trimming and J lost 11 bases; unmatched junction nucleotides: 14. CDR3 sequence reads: CASRPDRGSLVEYF. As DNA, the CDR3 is TGTGCCAGCAGACCTGACAGGGGGTCGCTGGTTGAGTACTTC.

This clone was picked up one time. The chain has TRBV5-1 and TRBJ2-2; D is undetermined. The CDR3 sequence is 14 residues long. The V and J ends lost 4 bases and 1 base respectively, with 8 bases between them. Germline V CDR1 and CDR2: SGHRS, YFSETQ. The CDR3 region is CASSIRQNTGELFF. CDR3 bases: TGCGCCAGCAGCATAAGACAGAACACCGGGGAGCTGTTTTTT.

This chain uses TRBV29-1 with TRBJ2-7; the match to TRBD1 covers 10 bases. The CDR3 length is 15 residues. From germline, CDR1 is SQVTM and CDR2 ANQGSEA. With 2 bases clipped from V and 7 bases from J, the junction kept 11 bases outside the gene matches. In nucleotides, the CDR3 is TGCAGCGTTGAATCGCGGGGGGACAGGGGATATGAGCAGTACTTC. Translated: CSVESRGDRGYEQYF.

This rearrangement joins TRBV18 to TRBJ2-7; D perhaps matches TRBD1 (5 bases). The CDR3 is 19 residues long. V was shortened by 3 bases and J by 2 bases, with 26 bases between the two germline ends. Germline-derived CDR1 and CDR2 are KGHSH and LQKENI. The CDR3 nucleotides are TGTGCCAGCTCACCGGGCTTTGGGGCAGATAACGATCAAACCTACGAGCAGTACTTC. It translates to CASSPGFGADNDQTYEQYF.

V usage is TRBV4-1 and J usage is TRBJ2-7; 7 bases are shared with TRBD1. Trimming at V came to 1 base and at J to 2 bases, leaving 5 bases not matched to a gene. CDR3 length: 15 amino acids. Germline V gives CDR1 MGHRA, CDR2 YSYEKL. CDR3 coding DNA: TGCGCCAGCAGCCAAGGGGGCCAGGGGGCCTACGAGCAGTACTTC. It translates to CASSQGGQGAYEQYF.

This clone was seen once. CDR3 sequence: CASSPGQGARGTEAFF. The DNA for the CDR3 is TGTGCCAGCAGCCCGGGACAGGGGGCAAGGGGCACTGAAGCTTTCTTT. The V and J genes are TRBV5-6 and TRBJ1-1, with 12 bases identical to TRBD1. J was trimmed by 4 bases and V by 4 bases; bases with no gene match: 8. Germline values: CDR1 SGHDT, CDR2 YYEEEE. The CDR3 covers 16 residues.

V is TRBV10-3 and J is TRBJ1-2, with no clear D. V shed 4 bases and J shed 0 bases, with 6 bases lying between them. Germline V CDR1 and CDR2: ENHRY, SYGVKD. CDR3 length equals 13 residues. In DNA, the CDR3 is TGTGCCATCAGTGGTAGAGCTAACTATGGCTACACCTTC. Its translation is CAISGRANYGYTF.

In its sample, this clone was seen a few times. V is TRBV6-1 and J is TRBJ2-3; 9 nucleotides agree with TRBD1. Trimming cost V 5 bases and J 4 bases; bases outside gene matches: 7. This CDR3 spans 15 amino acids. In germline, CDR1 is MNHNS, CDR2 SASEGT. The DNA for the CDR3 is TGTGCCAGCAGTCCGGGACAGGGAGGGGCAGATACGCAGTATTTT. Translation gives CASSPGQGGADTQYF.

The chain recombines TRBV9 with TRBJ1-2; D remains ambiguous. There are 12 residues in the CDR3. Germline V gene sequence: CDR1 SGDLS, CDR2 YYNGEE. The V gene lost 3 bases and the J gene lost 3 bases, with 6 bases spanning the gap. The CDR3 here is CASSAPDYGYTF. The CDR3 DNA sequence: TGTGCCAGCAGCGCCCCGGACTATGGCTACACCTTC. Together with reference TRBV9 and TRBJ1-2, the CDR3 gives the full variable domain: DSGVTQTPKHLITATGQRVTLRCSPRSGDLSVYWYQQSLDQGLQFLIQYYNGEERAKGNILERFSAQQFPDLHSELNLSSLELGDSALYFCASSAPDYGYTFGSGTRLTVV.

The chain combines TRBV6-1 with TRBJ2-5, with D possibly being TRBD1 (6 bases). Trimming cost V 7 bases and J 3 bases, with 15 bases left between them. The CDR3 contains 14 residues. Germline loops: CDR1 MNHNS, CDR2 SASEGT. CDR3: CASINGQTKETQYF. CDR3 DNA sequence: TGTGCCAGCATTAACGGACAGACCAAAGAGACCCAGTACTTC.

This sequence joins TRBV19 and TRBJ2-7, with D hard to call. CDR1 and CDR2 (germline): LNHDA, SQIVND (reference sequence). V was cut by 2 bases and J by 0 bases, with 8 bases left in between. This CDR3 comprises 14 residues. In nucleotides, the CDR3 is TGTGCCAGTAGTATAAGTCCGGGCTCCTACGAGCAGTACTTC. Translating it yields CASSISPGSYEQYF.

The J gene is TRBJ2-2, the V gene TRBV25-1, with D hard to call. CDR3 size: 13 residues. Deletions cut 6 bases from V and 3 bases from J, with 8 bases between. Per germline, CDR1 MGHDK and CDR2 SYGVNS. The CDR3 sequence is CASRGTDTGELFF. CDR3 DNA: TGTGCCAGCAGAGGAACAGACACCGGGGAGCTGTTTTTT.

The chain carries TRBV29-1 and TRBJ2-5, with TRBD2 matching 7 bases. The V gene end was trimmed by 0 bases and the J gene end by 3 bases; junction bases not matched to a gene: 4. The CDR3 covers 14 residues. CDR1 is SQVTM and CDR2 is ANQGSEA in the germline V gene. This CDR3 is CSVEDVGGEETQYF. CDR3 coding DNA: TGCAGCGTTGAAGATGTGGGGGGGGAAGAGACCCAGTACTTC.

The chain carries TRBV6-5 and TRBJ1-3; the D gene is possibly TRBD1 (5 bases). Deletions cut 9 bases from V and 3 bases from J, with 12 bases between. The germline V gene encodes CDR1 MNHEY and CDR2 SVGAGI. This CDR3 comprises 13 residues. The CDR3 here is CASAGPNGNTIYF. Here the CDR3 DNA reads TGTGCCAGTGCAGGGCCCAATGGAAACACCATATATTTT.

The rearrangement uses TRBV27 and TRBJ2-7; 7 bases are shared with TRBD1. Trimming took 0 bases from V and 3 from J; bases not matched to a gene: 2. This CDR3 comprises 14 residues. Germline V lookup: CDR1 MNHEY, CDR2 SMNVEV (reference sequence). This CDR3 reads CASSLSGQFYEQYF. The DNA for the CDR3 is TGTGCCAGCAGTTTATCGGGACAGTTCTACGAGCAGTACTTC.

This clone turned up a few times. The CDR3 sequence is CASSSDRGGEKLFF. In DNA form, the CDR3 reads TGTGCCAGCAGCTCCGACAGGGGAGGCGAAAAACTGTTTTTT. The chain links TRBV11-3 to TRBJ1-4; 8 positions match TRBD1. Germline CDR1 is SGHNT and CDR2 is YENEEA. The CDR3 spans 14 residues. The trim removed 4 bases at V and 8 bases at J, leaving 6 bases unmatched.

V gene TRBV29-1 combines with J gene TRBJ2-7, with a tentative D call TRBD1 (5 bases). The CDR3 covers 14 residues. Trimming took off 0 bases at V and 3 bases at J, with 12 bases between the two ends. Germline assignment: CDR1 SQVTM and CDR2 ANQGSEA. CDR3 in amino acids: CSVEDPLTDYEQYF. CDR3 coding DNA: TGCAGCGTTGAAGATCCACTGACAGACTACGAGCAGTACTTC.